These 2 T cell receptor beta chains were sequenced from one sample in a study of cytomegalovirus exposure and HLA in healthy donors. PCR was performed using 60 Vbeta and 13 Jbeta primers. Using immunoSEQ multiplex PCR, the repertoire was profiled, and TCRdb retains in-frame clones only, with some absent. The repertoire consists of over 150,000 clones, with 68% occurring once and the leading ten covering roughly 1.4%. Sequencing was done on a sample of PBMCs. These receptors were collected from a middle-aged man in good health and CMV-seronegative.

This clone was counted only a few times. The CDR3 sequence is CASTPGQRTTNEKLFF. Here the CDR3 DNA reads TGTGCCAGCACTCCGGGACAGAGGACAACTAATGAAAAACTGTTTTTT. This chain connects TRBV7-2 to TRBJ1-4; 7 bases line up with TRBD1. CDR1 and CDR2 from the germline V gene are SGHTA and FQGNSA. The CDR3 is 16 amino acids. The junction had 8 bases not matched to a gene; V was cut back by 7 bases and J by 0 bases.

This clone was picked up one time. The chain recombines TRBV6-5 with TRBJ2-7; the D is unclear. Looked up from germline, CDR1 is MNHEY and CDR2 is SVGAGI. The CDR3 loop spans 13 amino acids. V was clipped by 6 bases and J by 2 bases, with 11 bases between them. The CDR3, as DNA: TGTGCCAGCAGGCACCCTAGTACCTACGAGCAGTACTTC. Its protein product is CASRHPSTYEQYF.